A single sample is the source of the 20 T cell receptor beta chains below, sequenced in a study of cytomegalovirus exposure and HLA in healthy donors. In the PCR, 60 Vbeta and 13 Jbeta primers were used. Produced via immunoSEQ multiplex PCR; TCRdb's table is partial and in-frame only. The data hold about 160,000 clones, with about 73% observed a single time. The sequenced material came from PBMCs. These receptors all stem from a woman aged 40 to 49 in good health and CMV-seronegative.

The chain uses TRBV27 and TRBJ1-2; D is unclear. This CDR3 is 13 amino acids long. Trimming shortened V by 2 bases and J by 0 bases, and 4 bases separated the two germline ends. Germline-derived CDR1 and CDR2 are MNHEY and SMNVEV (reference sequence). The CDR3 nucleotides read TGTGCCAGCAGTTTACGAGCTAACTATGGCTACACCTTC. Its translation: CASSLRANYGYTF.

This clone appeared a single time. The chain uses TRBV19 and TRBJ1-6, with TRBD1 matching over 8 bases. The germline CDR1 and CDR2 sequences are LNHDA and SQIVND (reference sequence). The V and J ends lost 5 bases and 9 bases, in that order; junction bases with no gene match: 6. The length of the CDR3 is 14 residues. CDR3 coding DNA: TGTGCCAGTAGTCTCGGGACAGGCGGTTCACCCCTCCACTTT. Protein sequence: CASSLGTGGSPLHF.

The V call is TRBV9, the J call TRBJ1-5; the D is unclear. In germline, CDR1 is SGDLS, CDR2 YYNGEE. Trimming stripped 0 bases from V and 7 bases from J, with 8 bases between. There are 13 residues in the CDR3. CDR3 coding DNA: TGTGCCAGCAGCGTAGCTGAGCGACAGCCCCAGCATTTT. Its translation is CASSVAERQPQHF.

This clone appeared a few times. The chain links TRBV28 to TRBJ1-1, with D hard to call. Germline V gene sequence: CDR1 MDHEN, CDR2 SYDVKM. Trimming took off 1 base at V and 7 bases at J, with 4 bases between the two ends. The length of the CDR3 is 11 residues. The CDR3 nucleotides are TGTGCCAGCAGTTTATACAGTGAAGCTTTCTTT. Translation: CASSLYSEAFF. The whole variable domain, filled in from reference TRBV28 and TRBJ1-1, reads DVKVTQSSRYLVKRTGEKVFLECVQDMDHENMFWYRQDPGLGLRLIYFSYDVKMKEKGDIPEGYSVSREKKERFSLILESASTNQTSMYLCASSLYSEAFFGQGTRLTVV.

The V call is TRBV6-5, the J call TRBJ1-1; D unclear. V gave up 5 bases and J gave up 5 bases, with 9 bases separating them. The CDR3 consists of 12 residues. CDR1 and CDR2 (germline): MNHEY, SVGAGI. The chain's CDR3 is CASSLLRTEAFF. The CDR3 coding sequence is TGTGCCAGCAGTCTGCTCCGGACTGAAGCTTTCTTT.

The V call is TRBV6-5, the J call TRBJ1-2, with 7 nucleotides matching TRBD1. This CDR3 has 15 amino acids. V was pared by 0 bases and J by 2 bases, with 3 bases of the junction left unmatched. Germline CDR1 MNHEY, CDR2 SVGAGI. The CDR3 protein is CASSYSGQRNYGYTF. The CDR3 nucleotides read TGTGCCAGCAGTTACTCGGGACAGCGAAACTATGGCTACACCTTC.

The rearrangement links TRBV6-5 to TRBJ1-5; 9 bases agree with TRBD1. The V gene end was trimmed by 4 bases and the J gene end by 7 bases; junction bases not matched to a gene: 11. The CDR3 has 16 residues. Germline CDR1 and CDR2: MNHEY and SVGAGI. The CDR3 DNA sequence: TGTGCCAGCAGTTCCGTACAGGGGGCGCGTCGGCAGCCCCAGCATTTT. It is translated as CASSSVQGARRQPQHF.

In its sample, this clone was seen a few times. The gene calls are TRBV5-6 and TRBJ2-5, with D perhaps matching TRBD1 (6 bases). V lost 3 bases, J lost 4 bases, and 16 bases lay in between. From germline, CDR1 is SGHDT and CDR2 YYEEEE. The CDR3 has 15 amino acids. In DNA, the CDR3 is TGTGCCAGCAGCTCCCGGGTGGGGGCCCGAGAGACCCAGTACTTC. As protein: CASSSRVGARETQYF. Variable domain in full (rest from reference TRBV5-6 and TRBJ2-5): DAGVTQSPTHLIKTRGQQVTLRCSPKSGHDTVSWYQQALGQGPQFIFQYYEEEERQRGNFPDRFSGHQFPNYSSELNVNALLLGDSALYLCASSSRVGARETQYFGPGTRLLVL.

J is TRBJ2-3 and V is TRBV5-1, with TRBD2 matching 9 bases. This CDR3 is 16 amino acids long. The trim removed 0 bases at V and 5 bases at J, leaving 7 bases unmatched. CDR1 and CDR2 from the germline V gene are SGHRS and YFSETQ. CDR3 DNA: TGCGCCAGCAGCTTGGGGGTAGCGGGGGAAGGAGATACGCAGTATTTT. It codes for CASSLGVAGEGDTQYF.

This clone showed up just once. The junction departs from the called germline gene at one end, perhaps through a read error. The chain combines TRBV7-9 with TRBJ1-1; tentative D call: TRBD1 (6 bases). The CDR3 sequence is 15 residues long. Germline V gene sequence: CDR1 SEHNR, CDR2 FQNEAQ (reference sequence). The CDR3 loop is CSSSLGGGARTEAFF. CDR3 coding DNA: TGTTCCAGCAGCTTAGGAGGGGGGGCGAGGACTGAAGCTTTCTTT.

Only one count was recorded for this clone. DNA of the CDR3: TGTGCCAGCAGGCCCCGGGGTAGGAACACTGAAGCTTTCTTT. Its protein is CASRPRGRNTEAFF. V and J are TRBV28 and TRBJ1-1, with D uncertain. The CDR3 is made up of 14 amino acids. Looked up from germline, CDR1 is MDHEN and CDR2 is SYDVKM. Trimming took off 6 bases at V and 1 base at J, with 12 bases between the two ends.

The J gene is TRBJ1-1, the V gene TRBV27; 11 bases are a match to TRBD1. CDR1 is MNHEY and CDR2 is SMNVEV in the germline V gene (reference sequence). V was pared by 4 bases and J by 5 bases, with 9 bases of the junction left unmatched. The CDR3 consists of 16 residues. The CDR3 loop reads CASSSPLGQGETEAFF. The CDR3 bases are TGTGCCAGCAGTTCGCCTCTGGGACAGGGGGAGACTGAAGCTTTCTTT.

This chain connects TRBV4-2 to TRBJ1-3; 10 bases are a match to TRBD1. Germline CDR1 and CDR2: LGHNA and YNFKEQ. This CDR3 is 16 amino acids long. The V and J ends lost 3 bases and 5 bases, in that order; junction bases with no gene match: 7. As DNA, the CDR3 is TGTGCCAGCAGCCAGGCTTCGGGACAGGGGAGAAACACCATATATTTT. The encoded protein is CASSQASGQGRNTIYF.

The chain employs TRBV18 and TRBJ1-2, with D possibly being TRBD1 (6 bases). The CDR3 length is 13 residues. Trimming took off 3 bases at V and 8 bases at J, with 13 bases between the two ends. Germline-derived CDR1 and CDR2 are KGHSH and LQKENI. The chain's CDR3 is CASSPAGGQGYTF. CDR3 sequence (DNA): TGTGCCAGCTCACCCGCCGGGGGGCAAGGCTACACCTTC.

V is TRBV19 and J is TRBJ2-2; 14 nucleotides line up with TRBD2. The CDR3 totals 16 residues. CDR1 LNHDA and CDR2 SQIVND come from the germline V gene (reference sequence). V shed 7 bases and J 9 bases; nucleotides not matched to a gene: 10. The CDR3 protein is CASNTGLAGASRELFF. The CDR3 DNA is TGTGCCAGTAATACGGGACTAGCGGGGGCTAGTAGGGAGCTGTTTTTT.

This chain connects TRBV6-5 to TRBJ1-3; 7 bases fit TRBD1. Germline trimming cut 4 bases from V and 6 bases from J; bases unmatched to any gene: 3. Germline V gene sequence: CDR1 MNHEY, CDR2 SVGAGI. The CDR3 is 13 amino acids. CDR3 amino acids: CASSSGQANTIYF. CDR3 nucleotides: TGTGCCAGCAGTTCCGGACAGGCAAACACCATATATTTT.

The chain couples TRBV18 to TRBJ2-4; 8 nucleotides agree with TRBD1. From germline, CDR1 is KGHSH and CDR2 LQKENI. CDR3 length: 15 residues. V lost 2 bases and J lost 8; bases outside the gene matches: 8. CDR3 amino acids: CASSPYGDRGYIQYF. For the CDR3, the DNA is TGTGCCAGCTCACCATACGGTGACAGGGGCTACATTCAGTACTTC.

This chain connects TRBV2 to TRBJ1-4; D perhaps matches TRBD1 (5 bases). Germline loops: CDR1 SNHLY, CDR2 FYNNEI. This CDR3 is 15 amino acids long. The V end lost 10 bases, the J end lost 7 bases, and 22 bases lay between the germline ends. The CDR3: CATRGVGRGIEKLFF. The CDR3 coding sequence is TGTGCCACCCGGGGGGTAGGGCGGGGTATTGAAAAACTGTTTTTT.

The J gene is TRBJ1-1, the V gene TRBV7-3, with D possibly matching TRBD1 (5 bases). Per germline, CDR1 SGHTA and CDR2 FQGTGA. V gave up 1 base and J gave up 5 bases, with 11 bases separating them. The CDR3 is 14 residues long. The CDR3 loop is CASSLSPEGTEAFF. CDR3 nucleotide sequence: TGTGCCAGCAGCTTAAGTCCGGAGGGGACTGAAGCTTTCTTT.

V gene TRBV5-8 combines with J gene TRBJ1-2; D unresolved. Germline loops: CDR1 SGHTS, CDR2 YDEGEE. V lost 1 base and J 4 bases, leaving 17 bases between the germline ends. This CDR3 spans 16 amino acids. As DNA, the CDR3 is TGTGCCAGCAGCTTGTCCACGTCCGCCGGGTTCTATGGCTACACCTTC. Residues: CASSLSTSAGFYGYTF.